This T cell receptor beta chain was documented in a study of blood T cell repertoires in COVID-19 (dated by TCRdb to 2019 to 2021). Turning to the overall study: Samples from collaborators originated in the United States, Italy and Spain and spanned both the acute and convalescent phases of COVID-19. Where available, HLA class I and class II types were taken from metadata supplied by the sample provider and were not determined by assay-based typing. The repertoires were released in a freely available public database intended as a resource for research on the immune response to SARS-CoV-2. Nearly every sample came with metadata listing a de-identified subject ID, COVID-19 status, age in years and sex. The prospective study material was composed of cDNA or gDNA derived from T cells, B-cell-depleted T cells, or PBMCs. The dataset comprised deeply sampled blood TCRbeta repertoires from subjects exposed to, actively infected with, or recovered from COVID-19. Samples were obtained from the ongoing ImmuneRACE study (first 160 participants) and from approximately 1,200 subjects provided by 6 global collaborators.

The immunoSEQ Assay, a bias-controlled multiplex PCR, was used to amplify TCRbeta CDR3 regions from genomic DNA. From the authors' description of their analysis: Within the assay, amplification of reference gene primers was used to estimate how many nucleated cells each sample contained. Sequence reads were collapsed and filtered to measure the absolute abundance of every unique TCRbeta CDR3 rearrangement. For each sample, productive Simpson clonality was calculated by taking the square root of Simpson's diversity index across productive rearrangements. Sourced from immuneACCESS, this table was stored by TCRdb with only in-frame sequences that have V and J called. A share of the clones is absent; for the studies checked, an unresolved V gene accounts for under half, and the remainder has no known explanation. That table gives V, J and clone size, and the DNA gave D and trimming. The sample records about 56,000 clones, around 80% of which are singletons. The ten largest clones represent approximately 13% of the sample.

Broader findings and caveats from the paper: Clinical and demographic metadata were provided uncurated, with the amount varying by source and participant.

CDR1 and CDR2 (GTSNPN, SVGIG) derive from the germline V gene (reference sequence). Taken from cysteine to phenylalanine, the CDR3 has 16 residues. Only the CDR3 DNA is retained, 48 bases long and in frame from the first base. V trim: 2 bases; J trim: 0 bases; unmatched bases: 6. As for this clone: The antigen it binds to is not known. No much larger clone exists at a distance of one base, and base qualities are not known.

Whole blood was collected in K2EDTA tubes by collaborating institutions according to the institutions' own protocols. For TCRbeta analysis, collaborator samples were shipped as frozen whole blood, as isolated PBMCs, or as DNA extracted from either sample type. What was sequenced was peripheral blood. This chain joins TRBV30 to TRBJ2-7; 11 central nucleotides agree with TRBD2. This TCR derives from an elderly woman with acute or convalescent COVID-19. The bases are TGTGCCTGGAGTCCTAGCGGGGGGACGAGCTCCTACGAGCAGTACTTC. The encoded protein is CAWSPSGGTSSYEQYF.